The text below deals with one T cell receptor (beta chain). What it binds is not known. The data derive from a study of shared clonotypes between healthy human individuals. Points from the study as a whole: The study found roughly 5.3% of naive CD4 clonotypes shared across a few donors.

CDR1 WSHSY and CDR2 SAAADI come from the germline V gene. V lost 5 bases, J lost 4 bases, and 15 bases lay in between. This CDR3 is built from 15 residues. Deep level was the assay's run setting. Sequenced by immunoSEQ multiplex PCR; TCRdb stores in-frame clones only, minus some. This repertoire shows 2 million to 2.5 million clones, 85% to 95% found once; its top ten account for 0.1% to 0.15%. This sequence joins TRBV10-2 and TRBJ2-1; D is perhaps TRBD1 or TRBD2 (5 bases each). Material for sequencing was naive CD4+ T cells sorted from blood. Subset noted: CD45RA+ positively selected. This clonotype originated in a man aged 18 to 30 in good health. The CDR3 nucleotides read TGCGCCAGCAGTCCTCGGGGCAGGATATACAATGAGCAGTTCTTC. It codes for CASSPRGRIYNEQFF.